The 18 T cell receptor beta chains below come from one sample, sequenced in a study of CD8 T cells in Susac syndrome. An amount of RNA that ranged from roughly 0.45 to 1 ug was reverse transcribed with random hexamers. TCRdb called the immunoSEQ multiplex PCR reads again in MiXCR, with one record for every CDR3 protein. The table shows some 110,000 distinct CDR3 sequences, with about 92% occurring only once. Sequenced: CD8+ T cells from PBMCs. Source of these receptors: a human donor with multiple sclerosis.

The V and J genes are TRBV5-1 and TRBJ2-3; 10 nucleotides line up with TRBD2. The CDR3 is 16 amino acids. In germline, CDR1 is SGHRS, CDR2 YFSETQ. V was pared by 4 bases and J by 2 bases, with 7 bases of the junction left unmatched. CDR3 sequence reads: CASSKGAGGPTDTQYF. The CDR3 DNA sequence: TGCGCCAGCAGCAAGGGAGCGGGGGGGCCCACAGATACGCAGTATTTT.

The V call is TRBV21-1, the J call TRBJ2-1; TRBD1, as called in the table, went unchecked against the DNA. TRBV21-1 is shown as a pseudogene. The CDR3 is 12 amino acids. The CDR3: CASSKGGREQFF. CDR3 nucleotides: TGTGCCAGCAGCAAAGGGGGGAGAGAGCAGTTCTTC.

This rearrangement joins TRBV13 to TRBJ2-7; D unclear. Per germline, CDR1 PRHDT and CDR2 FYEKMQ (reference sequence). The CDR3 contains 16 residues. Trimming removed 6 bases at V and 2 bases at J, with 20 bases between. CDR3 residues: CASRLPQPPLPYEQYF. CDR3 sequence (DNA): TGTGCCAGCAGGCTACCACAGCCACCCCTACCCTACGAGCAGTACTTC.

In its sample, this clonotype was seen a few times. The V call is TRBV7-8, the J call TRBJ2-7, with D uncertain. The CDR3 is made up of 13 amino acids. With 3 bases removed from V and 7 bases from J, the gap between germline ends came to 13 bases. CDR1 and CDR2 from the germline V gene are SGHVS and FQNEAQ. Here the CDR3 DNA reads TGTGCCAGCAGCTTTGATATAGGCCTGGAGCAGTACGTC. Amino acid sequence: CASSFDIGLEQYV.

The chain employs TRBV24-1 and TRBJ1-2, with a possible D match to TRBD1 (6 bases). Trimming left V 4 bases short and J 6 bases short, with 17 bases between. The CDR3 covers 15 residues. CDR1 is KGHDR and CDR2 is SFDVKD in the germline V gene. CDR3 DNA sequence: TGTGCCACCAGTGAGCCTACCAGGGGATCTGATGGCTACACCTTC. Translation: CATSEPTRGSDGYTF.

The V gene is TRBV9, the J gene TRBJ1-6; a possible D gene is TRBD1 (5 bases). Trimming shortened V by 4 bases and J by 8 bases, and 16 bases separated the two germline ends. This CDR3 contains 15 residues. Germline lookup yields CDR1 SGDLS and CDR2 YYNGEE. The CDR3 loop reads CASSPSGNRDSPLHF. In DNA, the CDR3 is TGTGCCAGCAGCCCCTCAGGGAATCGTGATTCACCCCTCCACTTT. Filled out from reference TRBV9 and TRBJ1-6, the complete variable domain reads DSGVTQTPKHLITATGQRVTLRCSPRSGDLSVYWYQQSLDQGLQFLIQYYNGEERAKGNILERFSAQQFPDLHSELNLSSLELGDSALYFCASSPSGNRDSPLHFGNGTRLTVT.

The DNA for the CDR3 is TGTGCCAGCAGTGAATCTAGCGGGGGTACCAGCTCCTACAATGAGCAGTTCTTC. This translates into CASSESSGGTSSYNEQFF. The V gene is TRBV6-4, the J gene TRBJ2-1; 10 bases are a match to TRBD2. The V gene end was trimmed by 3 bases and the J gene end by 0 bases; junction bases not matched to a gene: 8. Germline values: CDR1 MRHNA, CDR2 SNTAGT. The CDR3 is 18 amino acids.

The chain links TRBV6-1 to TRBJ2-7; D unresolved. Germline CDR1 MNHNS, CDR2 SASEGT. Trimming removed 6 bases from V and 3 bases from J, with 12 bases in between. The CDR3 has 13 residues. The CDR3, as DNA: TGTGCCAGCAGGAAAACAGTTAGCTACGAGCAGTACGTC. It translates to CASRKTVSYEQYV.

Points on this clonotype: As the CDR3 is not closed by the conserved phenylalanine or tryptophan, this likely results from a read error. The chain recombines TRBV5-4 with TRBJ2-1; no clear D. Trimming stripped 0 bases from V and 5 bases from J, with 6 bases between. From germline, CDR1 is SGHNT and CDR2 YYREEE (reference sequence). This CDR3 spans 13 amino acids. Here the CDR3 reads CASSLDTDNEQFL. The CDR3 DNA reads as TGTGCCAGCAGCTTGGACACAGACAATGAGCAGTTCCTC.

CDR3 nucleotides: TGTGCCAGCAGAGGCGTAAATGGGGCCTTCTATGGCTACACCTTC. Protein sequence: CASRGVNGAFYGYTF. V and J are TRBV12-3 or TRBV12-4 and TRBJ1-2, with D tentatively TRBD1 (5 bases). The V end was cut by 6 bases, the J end by 4 bases, with 18 bases between. The CDR3 is made up of 15 amino acids.

The chain links TRBV7-9 to TRBJ1-2; no clear D gene. Germline V CDR1 and CDR2: SEHNR, FQNEAQ (reference sequence). V was shortened by 2 bases and J by 1 base, with 5 bases between the two germline ends. The CDR3 is 13 amino acids. The CDR3 loop reads CASSLPDNYGYTF. The CDR3 DNA reads TGTGCCAGCAGCTTACCCGATAACTATGGCTACACCTTC. Full variable domain (outside the CDR3, taken from reference TRBV7-9 and TRBJ1-2): DTGVSQNPRHKITKRGQNVTFRCDPISEHNRLYWYRQTLGQGPEFLTYFQNEAQLEKSRLLSDRFSAERPKGSFSTLEIQRTEQGDSAMYLCASSLPDNYGYTFGSGTRLTVV.

V usage is TRBV24-1 and J usage is TRBJ2-1; 13 nucleotides align to TRBD2. With V trimmed by 1 base and J by 6 bases, 5 bases remained unmatched. CDR1 and CDR2 from the germline V gene are KGHDR and SFDVKD. This CDR3 spans 17 amino acids. CDR3 bases: TGTGCCACCAGTGATTTCCCTCGGACTAGCGGGAGCAATGAGCAGTTCTTC. This encodes CATSDFPRTSGSNEQFF.

CDR3 amino acids: CASGDPTGRDGYTF. The CDR3 DNA sequence: TGCGCCAGCGGAGACCCGACAGGGCGTGATGGCTACACCTTC. This sequence joins TRBV5-1 and TRBJ1-2; TRBD1 aligns across 7 bases. The CDR3 loop spans 14 amino acids. V shed 7 bases and J 6 bases; nucleotides not matched to a gene: 12. Germline V gene sequence: CDR1 SGHRS, CDR2 YFSETQ.

In its sample, this clonotype was seen once. V is TRBV7-9 and J is TRBJ2-5; no firm D call. This CDR3 spans 14 amino acids. V shed 3 bases and J shed 1 base, with 9 bases lying between them. The germline CDR1 and CDR2 sequences are SEHNR and FQNEAQ (reference sequence). CDR3 in amino acids: CASSFGGPQETQYF. DNA for the CDR3: TGTGCCAGCAGCTTTGGTGGGCCCCAAGAGACCCAGTACTTC.

The chain carries TRBV30 and TRBJ1-5; TRBD1 matches 8 bases. CDR3 length: 14 residues. Germline CDR1 is GTSNPN and CDR2 is SVGIG (reference sequence). V gave up 3 bases and J gave up 2 bases; unmatched junction bases: 3. CDR3 residues: CAWSDRGRNQPQHF. The CDR3 region has the DNA TGTGCCTGGAGCGACAGGGGCCGCAATCAGCCCCAGCATTTT.

The chain links TRBV12-3 or TRBV12-4 to TRBJ1-3; D remains unclear. V was cut by 1 base and J by 8 bases, with 9 bases left in between. This CDR3 has 13 residues. This CDR3 reads CASSLGHLDTIYF. The CDR3 DNA reads TGTGCCAGCAGTTTAGGACACCTTGACACCATATATTTT.

This clonotype was counted between two and nine times. The genes are TRBV6-6 and TRBJ2-7, with D tentatively TRBD1 (6 bases). Germline V gene sequence: CDR1 MNHNY, CDR2 SVGAGI (reference sequence). This CDR3 region has 12 residues. The V end was cut by 8 bases, the J end by 3 bases, with 11 bases between. CDR3 loop: CASGYRVYEQYF. The CDR3 DNA reads TGTGCCAGCGGATACAGGGTCTACGAGCAGTACTTC.

This clonotype was recorded once. CDR3 nucleotide sequence: TGTGCCAGCAGTACCGTTTCACGACAGGGTGAAGCTTTCTTT. Its protein is CASSTVSRQGEAFF. The gene calls are TRBV27 and TRBJ1-1; TRBD1 matches at 7 bases. There are 14 residues in the CDR3. J lost 7 bases, V lost 5 bases, and 10 bases had no gene match. The V gene's germline CDR1 is MNHEY and CDR2 SMNVEV (reference sequence).